The rows below give T cell receptor beta chains drawn from one sample of a study of shared clonotypes between healthy human individuals. The data were produced by immunoSEQ multiplex PCR, yet TCRdb's version contains in-frame clones alone and is incomplete. Of almost 750,000 clones listed, 72% are singletons. Material for sequencing was memory CD4+ T cells sorted from blood. The receptors here all came from a woman aged 25-40 years in good health. Each CDR3 is given with its conserved first and last residue. A D gene is named only where the DNA matches it firmly. Size tells how often a clone was seen (once, few, many) or the class of an expanded clone, and some rows leave it out.

CDR3aa: CASSPVDRGAYEQYF; CDR3nt: TGCGCCAGCAGCCCCGTGGACAGGGGAGCTTACGAGCAGTACTTC; j_gene: TRBJ2-7; v_gene: TRBV4-1; d_gene: TRBD1; abundance: once
CDR3aa: CASSHTSGGSYEQYF; CDR3nt: TGCGCCAGCAGCCATACCTCAGGGGGGAGCTACGAGCAGTACTTC; j_gene: TRBJ2-7; v_gene: TRBV5-1; d_gene: -; abundance: -
CDR3aa: CASSPGQGVSKNIQYF; CDR3nt: TGTGCCAGCAGCCCAGGCCAGGGTGTTTCCAAAAACATTCAGTACTTC; j_gene: TRBJ2-4; v_gene: TRBV5-8; d_gene: -; abundance: -
CDR3aa: CASTSGQTYGYTF; CDR3nt: TGTGCCAGTACCTCGGGACAGACCTATGGCTACACCTTC; j_gene: TRBJ1-2; v_gene: TRBV19; d_gene: TRBD1; abundance: -
CDR3aa: CASSDGGVSNQPQHF; CDR3nt: TGTGCCAGCAGTGATGGAGGGGTTAGCAATCAGCCCCAGCATTTT; j_gene: TRBJ1-5; v_gene: TRBV2; d_gene: -; abundance: -
CDR3aa: CASSYWPTEAFF; CDR3nt: TGTGCCAGCAGCTACTGGCCCACTGAAGCTTTCTTT; j_gene: TRBJ1-1; v_gene: TRBV2; d_gene: -; abundance: -
CDR3aa: CASSKGRAQYF; CDR3nt: TGTGCCAGCAGTAAGGGGAGGGCGCAGTATTTT; j_gene: TRBJ2-3; v_gene: TRBV6-1; d_gene: TRBD2; abundance: -
CDR3aa: CATGTSGNTGELFF; CDR3nt: TGTGCCACCGGGACTAGCGGGAACACCGGGGAGCTGTTTTTT; j_gene: TRBJ2-2; v_gene: TRBV2; d_gene: TRBD2; abundance: -
CDR3aa: CASSLGGKQTDTQYF; CDR3nt: TGTGCCAGCAGCTTAGGAGGGAAGCAAACAGATACGCAGTATTTT; j_gene: TRBJ2-3; v_gene: TRBV7-2; d_gene: -; abundance: -
CDR3aa: CASSSLAGGTYEQYF; CDR3nt: TGTGCCAGCAGTTCTCTAGCGGGAGGTACCTACGAGCAGTACTTC; j_gene: TRBJ2-7; v_gene: TRBV28; d_gene: TRBD2; abundance: -
CDR3aa: CASSVRGVTQPQHF; CDR3nt: TGTGCCAGCAGTGTCAGGGGCGTCACTCAGCCCCAGCATTTT; j_gene: TRBJ1-5; v_gene: TRBV25-1; d_gene: -; abundance: -
CDR3aa: CASSIGNQPQHF; CDR3nt: TGTGCCAGCAGTATCGGCAATCAGCCCCAGCATTTT; j_gene: TRBJ1-5; v_gene: TRBV28; d_gene: -; abundance: -
CDR3aa: CASSLAWQGAGEQYF; CDR3nt: TGCGCCAGCAGCTTGGCTTGGCAGGGGGCAGGCGAGCAGTACTTC; j_gene: TRBJ2-7; v_gene: TRBV5-1; d_gene: TRBD1; abundance: -
CDR3aa: CASRGLQGYEQYF; CDR3nt: TGTGCCAGCCGCGGACTTCAGGGTTACGAGCAGTACTTC; j_gene: TRBJ2-7; v_gene: TRBV10-3; d_gene: -; abundance: -
CDR3aa: CASSSLGANYGYTF; CDR3nt: TGTGCCAGCAGTTCCCTTGGGGCTAACTATGGCTACACCTTC; j_gene: TRBJ1-2; v_gene: TRBV5-8; d_gene: -; abundance: -
CDR3aa: CASSAARGGKTEAFF; CDR3nt: TGTGCCAGCAGTGCGGCCCGCGGGGGAAAAACTGAAGCTTTCTTT; j_gene: TRBJ1-1; v_gene: TRBV6-5; d_gene: -; abundance: -
CDR3aa: CSVEEGANSGANVLTF; CDR3nt: TGCAGCGTTGAAGAGGGGGCAAATTCTGGGGCCAACGTCCTGACTTTC; j_gene: TRBJ2-6; v_gene: TRBV29-1; d_gene: -; abundance: -
CDR3aa: CASRIQGAQETQYF; CDR3nt: TGTGCCAGCAGGATACAGGGGGCTCAAGAGACCCAGTACTTC; j_gene: TRBJ2-5; v_gene: TRBV6-1; d_gene: TRBD1; abundance: -
CDR3aa: CASSGTTGRNTEAFF; CDR3nt: TGTGCCAGCAGCGGTACGACAGGGAGGAACACTGAAGCTTTCTTT; j_gene: TRBJ1-1; v_gene: TRBV28; d_gene: TRBD1; abundance: -
CDR3aa: CASSLVGQGTVGEQYF; CDR3nt: TGCGCCAGCAGCCTCGTCGGACAGGGGACAGTGGGCGAGCAGTACTTC; j_gene: TRBJ2-7; v_gene: TRBV4-1; d_gene: TRBD1; abundance: -
CDR3aa: CASSPTGGRETQYF; CDR3nt: TGTGCCAGCAGTCCGACTGGGGGACGTGAGACCCAGTACTTC; j_gene: TRBJ2-5; v_gene: TRBV7-7; d_gene: -; abundance: -
CDR3aa: CASSQHRGLGYGYTF; CDR3nt: TGCGCCAGCAGCCAGCACAGGGGGCTGGGGTATGGCTACACCTTC; j_gene: TRBJ1-2; v_gene: TRBV4-1; d_gene: TRBD1; abundance: -
CDR3aa: CASSLQPLRVASEAFF; CDR3nt: TGTGCCAGCAGCTTACAACCGCTCAGGGTGGCGAGTGAAGCTTTCTTT; j_gene: TRBJ1-1; v_gene: TRBV7-8; d_gene: -; abundance: -
CDR3aa: CASSRSGSGAGELFF; CDR3nt: TGTGCCAGCAGCCGTAGCGGGAGCGGGGCCGGGGAGCTGTTTTTT; j_gene: TRBJ2-2; v_gene: TRBV4-2; d_gene: TRBD2; abundance: once
CDR3aa: CASRTAGTEGYEQYF; CDR3nt: TGTGCCAGCAGGACCGCCGGGACAGAAGGCTACGAGCAGTACTTC; j_gene: TRBJ2-7; v_gene: TRBV6-5; d_gene: TRBD1; abundance: -
CDR3aa: CASSSRQGVNTEAFF; CDR3nt: TGTGCCAGCAGTTCCCGACAGGGGGTCAACACTGAAGCTTTCTTT; j_gene: TRBJ1-1; v_gene: TRBV6-5; d_gene: TRBD1; abundance: -
CDR3aa: CASSQDGLAGGEQYF; CDR3nt: TGTGCCAGCAGCCAGGACGGACTAGCGGGAGGGGAGCAGTACTTC; j_gene: TRBJ2-7; v_gene: TRBV7-2; d_gene: TRBD2; abundance: -
CDR3aa: CASSLGSPIRDTQYF; CDR3nt: TGCGCCAGCAGCTTGGGGTCACCCATAAGAGATACGCAGTATTTT; j_gene: TRBJ2-3; v_gene: TRBV5-1; d_gene: -; abundance: -
CDR3aa: CASSIGGQDTQYF; CDR3nt: TGTGCCAGTAGTATAGGGGGGCAAGATACGCAGTATTTT; j_gene: TRBJ2-3; v_gene: TRBV19; d_gene: -; abundance: -
CDR3aa: CASTLSSTDTQYF; CDR3nt: TGCGCCAGCACTCTATCTAGCACAGATACGCAGTATTTT; j_gene: TRBJ2-3; v_gene: TRBV5-1; d_gene: -; abundance: -
CDR3aa: CASSSRPGNEQYF; CDR3nt: TGTGCCAGCAGCTCCCGGCCAGGTAACGAGCAGTACTTC; j_gene: TRBJ2-7; v_gene: TRBV11-2; d_gene: -; abundance: -
CDR3aa: CASSQESIREKDTEAFF; CDR3nt: TGCGCCAGCAGCCAAGAAAGTATCAGGGAAAAGGACACTGAAGCTTTCTTT; j_gene: TRBJ1-1; v_gene: TRBV4-1; d_gene: -; abundance: few
CDR3aa: CASSPGTSGNSYEQYF; CDR3nt: TGTGCCAGCTCACCCGGGACTAGCGGGAATTCCTACGAGCAGTACTTC; j_gene: TRBJ2-7; v_gene: TRBV18; d_gene: TRBD2; abundance: -
CDR3aa: CASSSTSYEQYF; CDR3nt: TGTGCCAGCAGCTCAACCTCCTACGAGCAGTACTTC; j_gene: TRBJ2-7; v_gene: TRBV11-1; d_gene: -; abundance: once
CDR3aa: CASSLGGVGNTDTQYF; CDR3nt: TGCGCCAGCAGCTTGGGGGGCGTCGGTAATACAGATACGCAGTATTTT; j_gene: TRBJ2-3; v_gene: TRBV5-1; d_gene: -; abundance: -
CDR3aa: CASSMRDRVNTGELFF; CDR3nt: TGTGCCAGTAGTATGCGAGACAGGGTGAACACCGGGGAGCTGTTTTTT; j_gene: TRBJ2-2; v_gene: TRBV19; d_gene: TRBD1; abundance: -
CDR3aa: CATSRDRSRSVREQFF; CDR3nt: TGTGCCACCAGCAGAGATCGTTCTCGTTCAGTACGTGAGCAGTTCTTC; j_gene: TRBJ2-1; v_gene: TRBV15; d_gene: -; abundance: -
CDR3aa: CASSLQRDQPQHF; CDR3nt: TGTGCCAGCAGCTTACAGAGAGATCAGCCCCAGCATTTT; j_gene: TRBJ1-5; v_gene: TRBV7-9; d_gene: -; abundance: -
CDR3aa: CASGSGITF; CDR3nt: TGTGCCAGCGGGAGTGGAATAACCTTC; j_gene: TRBJ1-2; v_gene: TRBV7-9; d_gene: -; abundance: -
CDR3aa: CASSKQGDQPQHF; CDR3nt: TGTGCCAGCAGTAAACAGGGAGATCAGCCCCAGCATTTT; j_gene: TRBJ1-5; v_gene: TRBV7-2; d_gene: -; abundance: -
CDR3aa: CASSLVTGRHPEAFF; CDR3nt: TGCGCCAGCAGCTTGGTAACGGGGAGGCACCCTGAAGCTTTCTTT; j_gene: TRBJ1-1; v_gene: TRBV5-1; d_gene: -; abundance: -
CDR3aa: CASRQGMGYTF; CDR3nt: TGTGCCAGCAGACAGGGGATGGGCTACACCTTC; j_gene: TRBJ1-2; v_gene: TRBV6-5; d_gene: TRBD1; abundance: -
CDR3aa: CASSLSTPGGYTF; CDR3nt: TGTGCCAGCAGCTTATCAACCCCGGGCGGCTACACCTTC; j_gene: TRBJ1-2; v_gene: TRBV7-9; d_gene: -; abundance: -
CDR3aa: CASSRGRVDYGYTF; CDR3nt: TGTGCCAGCAGTCGCGGTCGAGTTGACTATGGCTACACCTTC; j_gene: TRBJ1-2; v_gene: TRBV28; d_gene: -; abundance: -
CDR3aa: CASSLTGTGWRGYTF; CDR3nt: TGCGCCAGCAGCCTAACCGGGACAGGGTGGCGTGGCTACACCTTC; j_gene: TRBJ1-2; v_gene: TRBV4-1; d_gene: TRBD1; abundance: -
CDR3aa: CASSADYEQYF; CDR3nt: TGTGCCAGCAGCGCCGACTACGAGCAGTACTTC; j_gene: TRBJ2-7; v_gene: TRBV7-9; d_gene: -; abundance: -
CDR3aa: CASSEPGMHTEAFF; CDR3nt: TGCGCCAGCAGTGAGCCAGGGATGCACACTGAAGCTTTCTTT; j_gene: TRBJ1-1; v_gene: TRBV10-1; d_gene: -; abundance: few